One T cell receptor (beta chain) is described in this entry. This entry belongs to a study of T-cell memory formation after mild COVID-19. Whole-study context: TCR clusters showed largely donor specificity.

The 5'RACE method, run with constant-segment primers, produced TCR alpha and TCR beta cDNA libraries (carrying sample barcodes and UMIs). TCRdb independently ran MiXCR on the 5' RACE reads; one entry per CDR3 protein. In the table there are roughly 620,000 distinct CDR3 sequences, more than 15% of which are singletons. Germline CDR1 is SQVTM and CDR2 is ANQGSEA. V was clipped by 0 bases and J by 4 bases; unmatched bases: 6. This CDR3 contains 15 residues. The clonotype originates from an adult woman who had mild COVID-19 (a few samples of this study predate the infection). Cell type and time point are not known. The sequencing sample was made of PBMCs or a T cell subset sorted from them (not recorded which). This chain uses TRBV29-1 with TRBJ2-3; 8 positions agree with TRBD1. DNA of the CDR3: TGCAGCGTTGAAGATGTGCACAGGGGGGCAGATACGCAGTATTTT. As protein: CSVEDVHRGADTQYF.